This TCR beta chain was identified in a study of early T cells in non-severe SARS-CoV-2 infection. Germline assignment: CDR1 MNHEY and CDR2 SVGEGT. V trimming: 5 bases; J trimming: 4 bases; junction bases outside the gene matches: 10. This CDR3 has 15 amino acids. This clonotype has ten or more counts. TCRdb recomputed calls from the 5' RACE reads with MiXCR, one row per CDR3 protein. The table has approximately 70,000 distinct CDR3 sequences, roughly an eighth seen once. V and J are TRBV6-2 or TRBV6-3 and TRBJ1-2, with 7 bases fitting TRBD1. Sample: whole blood. The receptor's source is an adult who was a healthcare worker with PCR-confirmed SARS-CoV-2 infection or an uninfected control (not recorded which). The DNA for the CDR3 is TGTGCCAGCAGTGACCGACAGGGAGGAGCCTATGGCTACACCTTC. It encodes CASSDRQGGAYGYTF.